The T cell receptor beta chain under discussion was sequenced for a study of shared clonotypes between healthy human individuals. As to this clone: What it binds is unknown.

Naive CD45RA+ and memory CD45RA-negative subsets were split from CD4+ cells. Germline CDR1 and CDR2: WNHNN and SYGVQD (reference sequence). With 0 bases removed from V and 2 bases from J, the gap between germline ends came to 5 bases. The CDR3 is made up of 14 amino acids. Study-level findings and limits: Across subsets, estimated richness was generally greater for naive than for memory populations. Generation probability values for non-shared clonotypes were lower than those for clonotypes shared by all four donors.

Some 30,000 T cell genomes (approximately 0.2 ug DNA) went into each sorted-subset replicate. Some clones are missing from TCRdb's copy, which holds only in-frame ones; the method was immunoSEQ multiplex PCR. The sample comprises about 1.5 million clones, approximately 98% of which are singletons, and about 0.42% rests with the top ten. Sequenced: naive CD4+ T cells sorted from blood. Subset denoted: CD45RA+ positively selected. The chain links TRBV10-1 to TRBJ2-1; D is unresolved. The sequence was collected from a young man in good health. Here the CDR3 reads CASSESQTYNEQFF. The CDR3 DNA reads as TGCGCCAGCAGTGAGTCACAGACCTACAATGAGCAGTTCTTC.